Sequencing of this T cell receptor beta chain was carried out in a study of T-cell reconstitution after alpha-beta-depleted transplantation in children. Deletions cut 3 bases from V and 6 bases from J, with 15 bases between. The germline gives CDR1 MNHEY, CDR2 SMNVEV (reference sequence). CDR3 length: 15 residues. Preparing the TCRbeta library involved the use of unique molecular identifiers. TCRdb fed the PCR reads into MiXCR, producing one record per CDR3 protein. The repertoire holds some 500,000 distinct CDR3 sequences, with 15% to 20% as singletons. The material was PBMCs from the stem cell graft donor, obtained from the stem cell graft. The sequence came from a human donor who donated a stem cell graft to a child with acute lymphoblastic leukemia. The chain joins TRBV27 to TRBJ2-1; D possibly matches TRBD1 or TRBD2 (5 bases each). CDR3 in DNA: TGTGCCAGCAGTTTTCTCCCGGGACGGGGCAATGAGCAGTTCTTC. Encoded protein: CASSFLPGRGNEQFF.